The clone carrying this T cell receptor (beta chain) showed up many times. This sample stems from a study of identical twins. TCRdb re-analysed the 5' RACE reads in MiXCR, keeping a single row per CDR3 protein. The sample holds about 900,000 distinct CDR3 sequences, about 12% seen once. The V gene's germline CDR1 is MDHEN and CDR2 SYDVKM. The J segment lost 2 bases and the V segment lost 4 bases, leaving 8 bases of the junction unmatched. This CDR3 is 16 amino acids long. These data were likewise used in another study, on yellow fever vaccine responses in identical twins. That report adds: Twins reportedly mounted vaccine T cell responses that seemed partly convergent, partly personalized.

The specimen sequenced was PBMCs. The TCR sequence derives from a young woman in good health. The chain couples TRBV28 to TRBJ2-7, with TRBD1 matching 10 bases. CDR3 region: CASSSPDRGGAYEQYV. The DNA for the CDR3 is TGTGCCAGCAGTTCCCCGGACAGGGGGGGGGCCTACGAGCAGTACGTC.